The 6 T cell receptor beta chains reported below all come from one sample, sequenced in a study of blood T cell repertoires in COVID-19. Repertoires were generated with immunoSEQ multiplex PCR, while TCRdb's copy carries only in-frame clones and drops some. This sample has 40,000 to 55,000 clones; 88% occur once, and the top ten carry around 2.7%. The sample was peripheral blood. These receptors all stem from a middle-aged man with active COVID-19.

This sequence joins TRBV2 and TRBJ1-4; no firm D call. Trimming removed 7 bases at V and 8 bases at J, with 17 bases between. The CDR3 extends over 14 amino acids. Germline CDR1 and CDR2: SNHLY and FYNNEI. This CDR3 is CASNPAAGWEKLFF. The DNA for the CDR3 is TGTGCCAGCAACCCCGCCGCAGGTTGGGAAAAACTGTTTTTT.

The count of this clone is one. The rearrangement links TRBV3-1 (or the pseudogene TRBV3-2) to TRBJ2-1; tentative D call: TRBD2 (6 bases). The germline V and J ends were trimmed by 3 bases and 0 bases, with 15 bases remaining between them. The length of the CDR3 is 17 residues. CDR1 LGHDT and CDR2 YNNKEL come from the germline V gene (reference sequence). The DNA for the CDR3 is TGTGCCAGCAGCCAGACGGAGGGGAGCGTCTCCTACAATGAGCAGTTCTTC. This codes for CASSQTEGSVSYNEQFF.

The chain's CDR3 is CASSSNGAEVNEKLFF. Here the CDR3 DNA reads TGTGCCAGCAGTTCGAATGGGGCTGAGGTGAATGAAAAACTGTTTTTT. The rearrangement links TRBV6-5 to TRBJ1-4; TRBD1 is a possible D gene (5 bases). V lost 4 bases, J lost 5 bases, and 17 bases lay in between. This CDR3 spans 16 amino acids. Germline CDR1 and CDR2: MNHEY and SVGAGI.

This chain connects TRBV27 to TRBJ2-3, with TRBD2 matching 11 bases. CDR1 is MNHEY, CDR2 SMNVEV, per germline (reference sequence). The CDR3 totals 17 residues. J was trimmed by 5 bases and V by 6 bases; bases with no gene match: 13. The CDR3 region is CASSGGLAAPRGDTQYF. CDR3 DNA sequence: TGTGCCAGCAGCGGGGGACTAGCGGCCCCCCGGGGAGATACGCAGTATTTT.

The count of this clone is one. The chain couples TRBV19 to TRBJ1-5, with no clear D. This CDR3 is 13 amino acids long. Germline V gives CDR1 LNHDA, CDR2 SQIVND (reference sequence). Trimming shortened V by 7 bases and J by 1 base, and 8 bases separated the two germline ends. The CDR3 here is CASNPQSNQPQHF. In DNA, the CDR3 is TGTGCCAGTAATCCACAGAGCAATCAGCCCCAGCATTTT.

The genes are TRBV9 and TRBJ2-3, with D possibly being TRBD2 (6 bases). Trimming took off 0 bases at V and 4 bases at J, with 9 bases between the two ends. Per germline, CDR1 SGDLS and CDR2 YYNGEE. CDR3 length: 14 residues. The chain's CDR3 is CASSVGLGSDTQYF. CDR3 DNA sequence: TGTGCCAGCAGCGTAGGACTAGGTTCAGATACGCAGTATTTT. The full variable domain, in which reference TRBV9 and TRBJ2-3 provide the parts outside the CDR3, is DSGVTQTPKHLITATGQRVTLRCSPRSGDLSVYWYQQSLDQGLQFLIQYYNGEERAKGNILERFSAQQFPDLHSELNLSSLELGDSALYFCASSVGLGSDTQYFGPGTRLTVL.